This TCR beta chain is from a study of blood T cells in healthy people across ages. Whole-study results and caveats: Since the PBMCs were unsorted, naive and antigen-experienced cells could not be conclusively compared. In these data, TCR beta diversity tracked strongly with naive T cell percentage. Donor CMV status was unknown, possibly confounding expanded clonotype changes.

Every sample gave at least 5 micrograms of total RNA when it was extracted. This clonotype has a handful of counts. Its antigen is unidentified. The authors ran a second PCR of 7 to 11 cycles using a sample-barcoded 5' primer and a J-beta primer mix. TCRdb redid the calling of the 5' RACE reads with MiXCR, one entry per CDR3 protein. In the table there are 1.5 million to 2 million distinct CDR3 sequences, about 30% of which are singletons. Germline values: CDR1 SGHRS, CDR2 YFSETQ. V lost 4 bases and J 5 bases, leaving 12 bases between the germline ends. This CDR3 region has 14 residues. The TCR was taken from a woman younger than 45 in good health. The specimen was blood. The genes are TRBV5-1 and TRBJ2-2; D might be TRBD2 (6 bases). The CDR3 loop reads CASSPGLETGELFF. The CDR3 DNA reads TGCGCCAGCAGCCCGGGACTTGAGACCGGGGAGCTGTTTTTT.